Each of the 23 T cell receptor beta chains below was sequenced from the same sample in a study of vaccination and CD4 T cells after COVID-19. Their cognate antigens are unknown. Indicated treatment: approximately nine-day PBMC culture with coronavirus spike peptide pools or control peptides (ViraFEST assay). Researchers collected the unexposed donor's CD4+ T cells before the COVID-19 pandemic (2011-2018). Cultured CD4+ T cell DNA underwent sequencing with the Oncomine TCR Beta short-read assay. TCRdb redid the calling of the PCR reads with MiXCR, one entry per CDR3 protein. The sample shows several thousand distinct CDR3 sequences, roughly 53% of them seen only once. The material sequenced was CD4+ T cells from blood, cultured in vitro. The receptor source for this set is a human donor in good health.

This clonotype was seen a single time. The chain recombines TRBV29-1 with TRBJ2-7; D not certain. Trimming cost V 3 bases and J 3 bases, with 18 bases left between them. This CDR3 has 15 residues. Germline-derived CDR1 and CDR2 are SQVTM and ANQGSEA. The CDR3 DNA reads as TGCAGCGTTGAGTTCAGACCGAACCTTTACTACGAGCAGTACTTC. Protein sequence: CSVEFRPNLYYEQYF.

The chain employs TRBV15 and TRBJ1-5, with TRBD1 identical over 7 bases. The CDR3 covers 15 residues. The ends lost 4 bases at V and 2 bases at J; junction bases unmatched: 5. CDR1 LNHNV and CDR2 YYDKDF come from the germline V gene (reference sequence). The CDR3 protein is CATSTRQGGNQPQHF. DNA of the CDR3: TGTGCCACCAGCACAAGACAGGGCGGCAATCAGCCCCAGCATTTT. Complete variable domain (other parts from reference TRBV15 and TRBJ1-5): DAMVIQNPRYQVTQFGKPVTLSCSQTLNHNVMYWYQQKSSQAPKLLFHYYDKDFNNEADTPDNFQSRRPNTSFCFLDIRSPGLGDTAMYLCATSTRQGGNQPQHFGDGTRLSIL.

This clonotype came up a few times. The J gene is TRBJ1-2, the V gene TRBV20-1; tentative D call: TRBD1 (6 bases). The CDR3 spans 16 residues. Germline assignment: CDR1 DFQATT and CDR2 SNEGSKA (reference sequence). V was pared by 0 bases and J by 2 bases, with 16 bases between. The DNA of the CDR3 is TGCAGTGCTAGAGAACCCGTGGACAGATCGAACTATGGCTACACCTTC. Translation gives CSAREPVDRSNYGYTF.

This chain connects TRBV10-3 to TRBJ1-1; 7 bases fit TRBD1. Per germline, CDR1 ENHRY and CDR2 SYGVKD. V lost 6 bases, J lost 4 bases, and 11 bases stayed unmatched. CDR3 size: 15 residues. CDR3 in amino acids: CAISQGGVARTEAFF. In DNA, the CDR3 is TGTGCCATCAGCCAAGGGGGCGTTGCTCGCACTGAAGCTTTCTTT.

This clonotype was observed a handful of times. This chain connects TRBV12-3 or TRBV12-4 to TRBJ1-1; 7 nucleotides agree with TRBD1. This CDR3 has 16 amino acids. With 5 bases clipped from V and 1 base from J, the junction kept 10 bases outside the gene matches. The CDR3 DNA reads TGTGCCAGCAGTCCCAGAACAGGGGTTGGGAACACTGAAGCTTTCTTT. Protein product: CASSPRTGVGNTEAFF.

The V and J genes are TRBV24-1 and TRBJ2-3; 7 bases fit TRBD1. Germline CDR1 KGHDR, CDR2 SFDVKD. Trimming cost V 3 bases and J 4 bases; bases outside gene matches: 3. This CDR3 comprises 14 residues. DNA of the CDR3: TGTGCCACCAGTGATCACAGGGGTGCAGATACGCAGTATTTT. Translation gives CATSDHRGADTQYF.

This clonotype was counted a few times. This rearrangement joins TRBV2 to TRBJ1-2; D is uncertain. The CDR3 is 12 amino acids. V lost 8 bases and J lost 4, with 11 bases in between. The germline CDR1 and CDR2 sequences are SNHLY and FYNNEI. CDR3 bases: TGTGCCAGCGTTGCCTCGGGCTATGGCTACACCTTC. This gives the protein CASVASGYGYTF.

The chain carries TRBV6-1 and TRBJ1-2; D gene unclear. This CDR3 has 12 residues. The germline V gene encodes CDR1 MNHNS and CDR2 SASEGT. Trimming took off 8 bases at V and 2 bases at J, with 9 bases between the two ends. This CDR3 reads CASRRSNYGYTF. DNA of the CDR3: TGTGCCAGCCGCAGGTCAAACTATGGCTACACCTTC.

This CDR3 is CASSYSILASGAYEQYF. The CDR3 DNA follows: TGTGCCAGCAGTTACTCGATCCTTGCTAGCGGGGCCTACGAGCAGTACTTC. The rearrangement joins TRBV6-5 to TRBJ2-7; TRBD2 matches at 9 bases. CDR1 is MNHEY, CDR2 SVGAGI, per germline. V was clipped by 0 bases and J by 2 bases; unmatched bases: 8. The length of the CDR3 is 17 residues.

The V and J genes are TRBV9 and TRBJ2-4; 8 bases are shared with TRBD2. J lost 5 bases, V lost 0 bases, and 4 bases had no gene match. Germline V gene lookup returns CDR1 SGDLS and CDR2 YYNGEE. The CDR3 spans 15 residues. CDR3 nucleotide sequence: TGTGCCAGCAGCGTAGTAGCGGGACCTCAAAACATTCAGTACTTC. As protein: CASSVVAGPQNIQYF.

In this sample, this clonotype turned up a few times. The chain links TRBV6-5 to TRBJ1-6; 9 bases map to TRBD1. The V gene's germline CDR1 is MNHEY and CDR2 SVGAGI. V was clipped by 0 bases and J by 8 bases; unmatched bases: 5. The CDR3 loop spans 16 amino acids. The chain's CDR3 is CASSYSLGTGHSPLHF. As DNA, the CDR3 is TGTGCCAGCAGTTACTCGCTCGGGACAGGGCATTCACCCCTCCACTTT.

The chain recombines TRBV6-5 with TRBJ1-1; tentatively, D is TRBD1 (5 bases). Germline V gene sequence: CDR1 MNHEY, CDR2 SVGAGI. Trimming took 0 bases from V and 0 from J, leaving 11 bases between them. This CDR3 has 16 amino acids. The CDR3 sequence is CASSYSIQDMNTEAFF. Written as DNA, the CDR3 is TGTGCCAGCAGTTACTCGATACAGGACATGAACACTGAAGCTTTCTTT.

This clonotype was observed a handful of times. V and J are TRBV7-6 and TRBJ2-5; 14 nucleotides align to TRBD2. Germline V CDR1 and CDR2: SGHVS, FNYEAQ. V was pared by 1 base and J by 5 bases, with 3 bases of the junction left unmatched. This CDR3 region has 16 residues. CDR3 region: CASSLGTSGRWETQYF. CDR3 in DNA: TGTGCCAGCAGCTTAGGGACTAGCGGGAGGTGGGAGACCCAGTACTTC.

This clonotype has more than one count but fewer than ten. The J gene is TRBJ1-5, the V gene TRBV2; weak D call: TRBD1 (5 bases). V was clipped by 2 bases and J by 4 bases, with 12 bases between them. CDR1 and CDR2 (germline): SNHLY, FYNNEI. The CDR3 has 15 amino acids. CDR3 in DNA: TGTGCCAGCAGTGAAACGCAGGGCCCTAATCAGCCCCAGCATTTT. It specifies CASSETQGPNQPQHF. Full variable domain (missing parts from reference TRBV2 and TRBJ1-5): EPEVTQTPSHQVTQMGQEVILRCVPISNHLYFYWYRQILGQKVEFLVSFYNNEISEKSEIFDDQFSVERPDGSNFTLKIRSTKLEDSAMYFCASSETQGPNQPQHFGDGTRLSIL.

The chain has TRBV12-3 or TRBV12-4 and TRBJ1-1, with a possible D match to TRBD1 (6 bases). Trimming removed 3 bases from V and 4 bases from J, with 9 bases in between. The CDR3 length is 13 residues. The CDR3 DNA is TGTGCCAGCAGTTTCCAGGGGAGCACTGAAGCTTTCTTT. It codes for CASSFQGSTEAFF.

This chain uses TRBV2 with TRBJ2-5; D is ambiguous. V was trimmed by 4 bases and J by 4 bases, leaving 13 bases between them. This CDR3 is built from 14 residues. Looked up from germline, CDR1 is SNHLY and CDR2 is FYNNEI. CDR3 bases: TGTGCCAGCAGTGGGGTCTGGGTGTTAGAGACCCAGTACTTC. Protein product: CASSGVWVLETQYF.

CDR3 in DNA: TGTGCCATCAGTGAGACAGGGGACAACACTGAAGCTTTCTTT. As protein: CAISETGDNTEAFF. The V call is TRBV10-3, the J call TRBJ1-1, with TRBD1 identical over 7 bases. Germline lookup yields CDR1 ENHRY and CDR2 SYGVKD. The CDR3 covers 14 residues. Trimming removed 2 bases from V and 2 bases from J; junction bases left unmatched: 2.

This clonotype was picked up a small number of times. The chain combines TRBV7-2 with TRBJ1-5; D not resolved. Between the trimmed V and J ends, which lost 2 bases and 0 bases, there was a span of 8 bases. Germline CDR1 and CDR2: SGHTA and FQGNSA. The CDR3 extends over 15 amino acids. The CDR3 region is CASSLQSDSNQPQHF. For the CDR3, the DNA is TGTGCCAGCAGCTTACAGTCAGATAGCAATCAGCCCCAGCATTTT.

V usage is TRBV19 and J usage is TRBJ2-7; a possible D gene is TRBD2 (6 bases). CDR1 is LNHDA and CDR2 is SQIVND in the germline V gene (reference sequence). Trimming took 3 bases from V and 4 from J, leaving 7 bases between them. This CDR3 comprises 12 residues. The CDR3 region is CASSMGRYEQYF. CDR3 coding DNA: TGTGCCAGTAGTATGGGGAGGTACGAGCAGTACTTC.

The chain employs TRBV7-8 and TRBJ2-7; 8 bases are a match to TRBD2. CDR1 SGHVS and CDR2 FQNEAQ come from the germline V gene. J gave up 4 bases and V 2 bases, and 4 bases lay outside the gene matches. CDR3 length: 14 residues. The CDR3 here is CASSLTGGQYEQYF. The CDR3 bases are TGTGCCAGCAGCTTAACGGGAGGGCAATACGAGCAGTACTTC.

The V call is TRBV7-8, the J call TRBJ2-7, with TRBD1 matching 8 bases. The CDR3 extends over 14 amino acids. With 6 bases clipped from V and 4 bases from J, the junction kept 8 bases outside the gene matches. The germline CDR1 and CDR2 sequences are SGHVS and FQNEAQ. CDR3 nucleotides: TGTGCCAGCAGGGCGGACAGGGAGTCTTACGAGCAGTACTTC. Amino acid sequence: CASRADRESYEQYF.

The chain couples TRBV12-3 or TRBV12-4 to TRBJ1-1, with D tentatively TRBD1 (5 bases). This CDR3 contains 13 residues. The V end was cut by 4 bases, the J end by 10 bases, with 16 bases between. CDR3 coding DNA: TGTGCCAGCAGTTATGCGATGGGACGGGGAGCTTTCTTT. Its protein is CASSYAMGRGAFF.

This clonotype was detected only once. The rearrangement uses TRBV5-8 and TRBJ1-2; TRBD1 agrees at 9 bases. Germline loops: CDR1 SGHTS, CDR2 YDEGEE. The CDR3 is 14 amino acids. V lost 4 bases and J lost 8; bases outside the gene matches: 9. The chain's CDR3 is CASSPGDRDGGYTF. CDR3 nucleotides: TGTGCCAGCAGCCCCGGGGACAGGGACGGAGGCTACACCTTC.